This TCR beta chain was captured by sequencing in a study of blood T cell repertoires in COVID-19. Under the authors' procedure: Estimated nucleated cell counts came from reference gene primer amplification. TCRdb's table, derived via immunoSEQ multiplex PCR, lists solely in-frame clones and lacks some. The DNA gave D and trimming, while V, J and clone size come from that table. Among fewer than 70,000 clones listed, around 86% were seen once. Germline lookup yields CDR1 SNHLY and CDR2 FYNNEI. Trimming took 8 bases from V and 4 from J; bases not matched to a gene: 4. This CDR3 spans 14 amino acids. The specimen sequenced was peripheral blood. The source of this sequence is an older man with acute or convalescent COVID-19. The chain combines TRBV2 with TRBJ2-1; 11 bases agree with TRBD2. CDR3 in DNA: TGTGCCAGCCGGCGACTAGCGGGATACAATGAGCAGTTCTTC. The encoded protein is CASRRLAGYNEQFF.